This T cell receptor beta chain was identified during a study of long-term antiretroviral therapy in people with HIV. Broader study findings: Diversity measured after ART increased yet remained under transplant donor controls.

The ends were cut back, 2 bases at V and 5 bases at J, with 12 bases in the middle. The CDR3 spans 15 residues. Per germline, CDR1 SGHTA and CDR2 FQGTGA. Worth noting for this clone: What it binds is unknown.

The libraries were made with immunoSEQ v3.0 at survey level. This table comes from immunoSEQ multiplex PCR, and its TCRdb copy is limited to in-frame clones, with some not included. The sample lists around 25,000 clones; roughly 86% were seen once. The genes are TRBV7-3 and TRBJ2-2, with D tentatively TRBD1 or TRBD2 (5 bases each). The TCR sequence derives from a woman in her 30s with HIV. The sample was unsorted PBMCs, taken 1.9 years after starting antiretroviral therapy. The DNA for the CDR3 is TGTGCCAGCAGCTTATCCGGGGACCGAACCGGGGAGCTGTTTTTT. This gives the protein CASSLSGDRTGELFF.